This T cell receptor (beta chain) was captured in a study of blood T cell repertoires in COVID-19. The protocol was immunoSEQ multiplex PCR, while the TCRdb copy is restricted to in-frame clones and leaves out a portion. Of roughly 83,000 clones in the sample, around 87% are singletons; the top ten hold approximately 8.1%. This clone showed up just once. Germline CDR1 is GTSNPN and CDR2 is SVGIG (reference sequence). V was clipped by 0 bases and J by 12 bases; unmatched bases: 9. The CDR3 has 15 residues. The V gene is TRBV30, the J gene TRBJ2-1, with 12 bases identical to TRBD2. The sample taken for sequencing was peripheral blood. This sequence originates from a man older than 75 with active or convalescent COVID-19. The CDR3 spells CAWSVPASGRGGQFF. The CDR3 bases are TGTGCCTGGAGTGTACCGGCTAGCGGGAGGGGTGGGCAGTTCTTC.